This T cell receptor beta chain was sequenced in a study of cytomegalovirus exposure and HLA in healthy donors. Study-wide findings and caveats: Analysis performed later showed TCR beta chains linked to HLA being more clonally expanded than equally common others. In a later analysis, TCR beta V- and J-gene trimming was associated with a missense DCLRE1C variant. Reportedly, diagnosis of cytomegalovirus status by the classifier showed high specificity and sensitivity.

Deletions cut 3 bases from V and 10 bases from J, with 10 bases between. This CDR3 has 12 amino acids. Germline CDR1 LNHDA, CDR2 SQIVND (reference sequence). As concerns this clone: What it binds is unknown.

With 60 Vbeta and 13 Jbeta primers, the PCR was carried out. Assay used: immunoSEQ multiplex PCR; TCRdb lists only in-frame clones, some missing. This sample has over 200,000 clones, with over 75% found just once. Sequencing was carried out using PBMCs. This sequence originates from a human donor in good health. V and J are TRBV19 and TRBJ2-1; the D gene is possibly TRBD2 (6 bases). In nucleotides, the CDR3 is TGTGCCAGTAGTATTTTTGGGGGGGAGCAGTTCTTC. It is translated as CASSIFGGEQFF.